The present T cell receptor (beta chain) was sequenced within a study of tumor-infiltrating lymphocytes in primary liver carcinoma. Study-level information: The tumors ranged from roughly 4.2 to 10 cm across and fell within stage T1-T3 N0M0. General study results and limits: The top-250-clone fraction was significantly higher in tumors than in blood (p = 0.039). Researchers found tumor-adjacent and tumor-blood pairs overlapped less than tumor region pairs.

This clonotype was recorded once. Its target is unknown. The junction and the germline gene differ at one end; a read error may be behind it. CDR1 SGHNT and CDR2 YYREEE come from the germline V gene (reference sequence). The CDR3 is 14 amino acids. A constant-region primer served to make TCR beta cDNA from roughly 480 ng total RNA. Employing slightly modified ARM-PCR, three nested multiplex PCR rounds were run, and these gave rise to the TCR beta libraries. It was with TRBV1-TRBV30 forward primers and a C-beta reverse primer that the first two PCR rounds were run, at roughly 9 cycles each. TCRdb recomputed calls from the multiplex PCR reads with MiXCR, one row per CDR3 protein. Altogether about 120,000 distinct CDR3 sequences are present, around 70% being singletons, with the ten largest covering over 6.5%. Extraction of RNA together with DNA used roughly 19-32 mg of unsorted bulk tissue. Through surgical resection, the patients' primary liver carcinoma was treated.

Sample: tumor-adjacent normal liver tissue. The rearrangement joins TRBV5-4 to TRBJ2-7; 8 bases map to TRBD2. The TCR sequence derives from a woman in her fifties or sixties with primary liver carcinoma and hepatitis B virus infection. The CDR3 bases are TGTGCCTGCAGCTTGGGTCTAGCGGGCTACGAGCAATACTTC. Translation: CACSLGLAGYEQYF.